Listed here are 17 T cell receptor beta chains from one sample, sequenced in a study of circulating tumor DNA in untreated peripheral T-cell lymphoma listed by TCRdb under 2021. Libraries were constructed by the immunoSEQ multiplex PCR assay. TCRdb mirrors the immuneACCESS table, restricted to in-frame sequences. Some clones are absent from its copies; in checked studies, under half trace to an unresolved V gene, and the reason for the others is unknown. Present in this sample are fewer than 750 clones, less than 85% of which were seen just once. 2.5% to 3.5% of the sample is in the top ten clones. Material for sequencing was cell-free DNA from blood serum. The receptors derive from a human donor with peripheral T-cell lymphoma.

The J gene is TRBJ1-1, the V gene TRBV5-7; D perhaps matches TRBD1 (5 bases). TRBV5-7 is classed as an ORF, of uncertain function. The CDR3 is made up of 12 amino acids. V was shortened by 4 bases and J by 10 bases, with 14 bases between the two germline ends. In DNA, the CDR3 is TGTGCCAGCAGCCTAGGGGCAGCCGGAGCTTTCTTT. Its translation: CASSLGAAGAFF.

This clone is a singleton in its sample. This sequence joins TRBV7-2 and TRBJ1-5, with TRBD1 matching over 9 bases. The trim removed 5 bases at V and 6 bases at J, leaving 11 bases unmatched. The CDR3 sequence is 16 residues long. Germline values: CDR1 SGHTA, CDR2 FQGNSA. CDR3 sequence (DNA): TGTGCCAGCAGCCTCCTGGACAGGGGCGAGGGTCAGCCCCAGCATTTT. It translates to CASSLLDRGEGQPQHF.

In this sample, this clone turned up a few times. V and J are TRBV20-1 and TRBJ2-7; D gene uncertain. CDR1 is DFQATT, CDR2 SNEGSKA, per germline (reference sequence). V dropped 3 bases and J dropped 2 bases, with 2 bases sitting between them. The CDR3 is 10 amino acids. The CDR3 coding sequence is TGCAGTGCTAGTGCCTACGAGCAGTACTTC. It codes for CSASAYEQYF.

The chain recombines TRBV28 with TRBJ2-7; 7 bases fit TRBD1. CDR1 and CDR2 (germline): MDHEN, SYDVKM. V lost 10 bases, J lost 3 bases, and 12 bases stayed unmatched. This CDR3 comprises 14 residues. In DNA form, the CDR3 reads TGTGCCACCACACCCGGGGCAGGGGGCTACGAGCAGTACTTC. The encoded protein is CATTPGAGGYEQYF.

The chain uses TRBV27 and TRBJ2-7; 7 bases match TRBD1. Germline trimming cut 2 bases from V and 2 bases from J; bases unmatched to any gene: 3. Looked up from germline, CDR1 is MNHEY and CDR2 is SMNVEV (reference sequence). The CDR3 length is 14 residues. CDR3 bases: TGTGCCAGCAGTTTAAGGGACAGAGCCTACGAGCAGTACTTC. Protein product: CASSLRDRAYEQYF.

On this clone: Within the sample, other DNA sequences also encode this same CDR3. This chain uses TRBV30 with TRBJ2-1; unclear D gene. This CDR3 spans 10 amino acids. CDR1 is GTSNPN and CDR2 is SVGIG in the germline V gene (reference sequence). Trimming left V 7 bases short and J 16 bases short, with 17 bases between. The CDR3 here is CAYHESGPFF. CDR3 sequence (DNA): TGTGCCTACCATGAATCGGGCCCCTTCTTC. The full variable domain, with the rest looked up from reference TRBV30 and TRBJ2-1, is SQTIHQWPATLVQPVGSPLSLECTVEGTSNPNLYWYRQAAGRGLQLLFYSVGIGQISSEVPQNLSASRPQDRQFILSSKKLLLSDSGFYLCAYHESGPFFGPGTRLTVL.

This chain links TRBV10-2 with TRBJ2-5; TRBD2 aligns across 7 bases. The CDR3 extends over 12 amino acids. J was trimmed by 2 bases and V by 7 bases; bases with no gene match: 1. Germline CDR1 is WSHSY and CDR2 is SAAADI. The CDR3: CASKGLQETQYF. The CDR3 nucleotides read TGCGCCAGCAAGGGACTACAAGAGACCCAGTACTTC.

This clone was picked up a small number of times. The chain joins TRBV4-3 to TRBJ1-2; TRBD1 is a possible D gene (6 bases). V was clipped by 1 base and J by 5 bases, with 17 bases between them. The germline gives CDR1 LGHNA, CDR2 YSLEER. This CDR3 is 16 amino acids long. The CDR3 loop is CASSQGGRGGAYGYTF. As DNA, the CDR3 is TGCGCCAGCAGCCAAGGGGGTAGGGGGGGCGCGTATGGCTACACCTTC.

The CDR3 loop reads CASSQNRDSGGYTF. The CDR3 region has the DNA TGCGCCAGCAGCCAAAACAGGGATTCGGGGGGCTACACCTTC. The V gene is TRBV4-1, the J gene TRBJ1-2, with D maybe TRBD1 (6 bases). This CDR3 region has 14 residues. Trimming shortened V by 2 bases and J by 8 bases, and 15 bases separated the two germline ends. Germline assignment: CDR1 MGHRA and CDR2 YSYEKL.

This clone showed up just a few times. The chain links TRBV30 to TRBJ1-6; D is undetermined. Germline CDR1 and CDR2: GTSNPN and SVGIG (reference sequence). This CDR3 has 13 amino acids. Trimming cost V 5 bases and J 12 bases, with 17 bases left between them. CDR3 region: CAWDGPGSGPLHF. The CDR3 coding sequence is TGTGCCTGGGACGGCCCCGGGTCGGGACCCCTCCACTTT.

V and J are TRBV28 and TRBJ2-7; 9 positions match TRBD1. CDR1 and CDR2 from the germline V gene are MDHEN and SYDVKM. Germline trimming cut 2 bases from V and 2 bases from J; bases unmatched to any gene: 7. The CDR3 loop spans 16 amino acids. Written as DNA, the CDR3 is TGTGCCAGCAGTTTAAAGTCGACAGGGGGGACCTACGAGCAGTACTTC. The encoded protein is CASSLKSTGGTYEQYF.

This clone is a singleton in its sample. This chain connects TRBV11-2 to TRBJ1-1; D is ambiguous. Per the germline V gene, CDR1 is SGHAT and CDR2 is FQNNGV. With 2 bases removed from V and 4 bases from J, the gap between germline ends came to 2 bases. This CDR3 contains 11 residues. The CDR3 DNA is TGTGCCAGCAGCTTACGCACTGAAGCTTTCTTT. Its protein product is CASSLRTEAFF. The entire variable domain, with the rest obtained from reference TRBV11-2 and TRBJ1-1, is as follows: EAGVAQSPRYKIIEKRQSVAFWCNPISGHATLYWYQQILGQGPKLLIQFQNNGVVDDSQLPKDRFSAERLKGVDSTLKIQPAKLEDSAVYLCASSLRTEAFFGQGTRLTVV.

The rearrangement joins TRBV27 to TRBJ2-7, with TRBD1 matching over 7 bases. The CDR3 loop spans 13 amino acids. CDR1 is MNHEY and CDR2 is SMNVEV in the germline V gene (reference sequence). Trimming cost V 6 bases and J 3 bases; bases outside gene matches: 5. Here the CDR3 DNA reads TGTGCCAGCAGACAGACAGGGATCTACGAGCAGTACTTC. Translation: CASRQTGIYEQYF.

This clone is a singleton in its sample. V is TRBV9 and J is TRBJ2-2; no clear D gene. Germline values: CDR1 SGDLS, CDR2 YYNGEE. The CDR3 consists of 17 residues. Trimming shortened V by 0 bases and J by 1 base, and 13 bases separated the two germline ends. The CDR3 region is CASSVDSKRMNTGELFF. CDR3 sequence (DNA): TGTGCCAGCAGCGTAGACAGTAAGCGAATGAACACCGGGGAGCTGTTTTTT.

CDR3 DNA: TGCGCCAGCAGCCAAGGGAGGAGATCCTACGAGCAGTACTTC. Translation: CASSQGRRSYEQYF. This chain joins TRBV4-3 and TRBJ2-7; the D gene is possibly TRBD2 (5 bases). Trimming stripped 1 base from V and 1 base from J, with 8 bases between. From germline, CDR1 is LGHNA and CDR2 YSLEER. The CDR3 spans 14 residues.

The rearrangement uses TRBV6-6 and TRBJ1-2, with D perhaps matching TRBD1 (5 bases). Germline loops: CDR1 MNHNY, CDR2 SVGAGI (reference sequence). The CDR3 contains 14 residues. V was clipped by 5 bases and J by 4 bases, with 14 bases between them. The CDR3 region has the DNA TGTGCCAGCAGTACGGCCGGGACCAGCTATGGCTACACCTTC. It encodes CASSTAGTSYGYTF.

CDR3 in DNA: TGTGCCAGCACCTCAGGCGGAGATGGCTACACCTTC. Translation gives CASTSGGDGYTF. V and J are TRBV7-9 and TRBJ1-2; D gene uncertain. Deletions cut 7 bases from V and 6 bases from J, with 12 bases between. CDR1 is SEHNR, CDR2 FQNEAQ, per germline (reference sequence). This CDR3 spans 12 amino acids.